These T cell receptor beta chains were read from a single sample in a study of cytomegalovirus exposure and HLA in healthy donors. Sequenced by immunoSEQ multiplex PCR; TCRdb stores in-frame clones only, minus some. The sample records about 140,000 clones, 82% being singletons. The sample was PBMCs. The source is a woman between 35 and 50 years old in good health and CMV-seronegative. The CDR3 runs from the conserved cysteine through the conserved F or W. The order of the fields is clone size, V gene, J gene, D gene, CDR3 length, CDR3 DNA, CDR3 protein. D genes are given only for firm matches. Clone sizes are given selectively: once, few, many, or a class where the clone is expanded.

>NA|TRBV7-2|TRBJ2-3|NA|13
TGTGCCAGCAGCTTATTGCAGACAGATACGCAGTATTTT
CASSLLQTDTQYF
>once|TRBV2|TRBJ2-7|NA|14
TGTGCCGCGGGCAGTATGAATTTTTCCTACGAGCAGTACTTC
CAAGSMNFSYEQYF
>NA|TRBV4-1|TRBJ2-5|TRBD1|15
TGCGCCAGCAGCCACATTTGGACAGGGGGAGAGACCCAGTACTTC
CASSHIWTGGETQYF
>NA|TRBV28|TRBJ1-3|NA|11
TGTGCCAGCCGGGGGGGAAACACCATATATTTT
CASRGGNTIYF
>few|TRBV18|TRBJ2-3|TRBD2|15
TGTGCCAGCTCACCGACTAGCGGAAGCACAGATACGCAGTATTTT
CASSPTSGSTDTQYF
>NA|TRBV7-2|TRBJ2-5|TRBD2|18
TGTGCCAGCAGCTTCCCAGGACTAGCGGGAGATGTTGGAGAGACCCAGTACTTC
CASSFPGLAGDVGETQYF
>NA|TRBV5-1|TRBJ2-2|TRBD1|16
TGCGCCAGCAGCTTGGCCTTACAGGGGCCCACCGGGGAGCTGTTTTTT
CASSLALQGPTGELFF
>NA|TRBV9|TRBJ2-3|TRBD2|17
TGTGCCAGCAGCGTAGGATTGATGGCGGGAGCCACAGATACGCAGTATTTT
CASSVGLMAGATDTQYF
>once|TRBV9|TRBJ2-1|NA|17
TGTGCCAGCAGCGTAGCGGGGGGACAGGTCGGTCGGAATGAGCAGTTCTTC
CASSVAGGQVGRNEQFF
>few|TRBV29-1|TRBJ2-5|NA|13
TGCAGCGTTGAAGTTTTCATCCAAGAGACCCAGTACTTC
CSVEVFIQETQYF
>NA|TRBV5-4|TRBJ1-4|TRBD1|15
TGTGCCAGCAGCTCGGGCCGGGACAGGGGTGAAAAACTGTTTTTT
CASSSGRDRGEKLFF
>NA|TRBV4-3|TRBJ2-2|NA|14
TGCGCCAGCAGCCGGCAGGAGAACACCGGGGAGCTGTTTTTT
CASSRQENTGELFF
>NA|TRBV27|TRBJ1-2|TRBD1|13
TGTGCCAGCAGTCCACTACAGGGGTATGGCTACACCTTC
CASSPLQGYGYTF
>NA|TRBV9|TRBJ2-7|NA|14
TGTGCCAGCAGCGTGGGAGTGACTAGCTACGAGCAGTACTTC
CASSVGVTSYEQYF
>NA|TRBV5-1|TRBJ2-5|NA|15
TGCGCCAGCAGCTTGGCGATGGAGGTTCAAGAGACCCAGTACTTC
CASSLAMEVQETQYF
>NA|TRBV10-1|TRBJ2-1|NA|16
TGCGCCAGCAGTGAATTGTCACAGGGCAACCGCAATGAGCAGTTCTTC
CASSELSQGNRNEQFF
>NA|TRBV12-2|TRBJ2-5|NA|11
TGTGCAAGTCGCTCACAAGAGACCCAGTACTTC
CASRSQETQYF
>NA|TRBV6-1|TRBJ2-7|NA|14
TGTGCCAGCAGTCACCTAGATAACTCCTACGAGCAGTACTTC
CASSHLDNSYEQYF
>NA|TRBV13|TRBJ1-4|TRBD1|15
TGTGCCAGCAGCTCATTAGGACAGGGTATCGGGAAACTGTTTTTT
CASSSLGQGIGKLFF
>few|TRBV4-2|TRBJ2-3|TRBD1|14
TGTGCCAGCAGCCAAGGGACAGGGGCAGATACGCAGTATTTT
CASSQGTGADTQYF
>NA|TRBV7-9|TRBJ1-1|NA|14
TGTGCCAGCAGCCCTGGGACCTCAGGGGCTGAAGCTTTCTTT
CASSPGTSGAEAFF
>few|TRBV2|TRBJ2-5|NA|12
TGTGCCAGCGAGGCGTTTCAAGAGACCCAGTACTTC
CASEAFQETQYF
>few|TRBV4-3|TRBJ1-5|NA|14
TGCGCCAGCAGCCAAGGCCCGTCGGGGCAGCCCCAGCATTTT
CASSQGPSGQPQHF
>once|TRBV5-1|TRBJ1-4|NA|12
TGCGCCAGCAGCTTGTCAGGGGCTAAACTGTTTTTT
CASSLSGAKLFF
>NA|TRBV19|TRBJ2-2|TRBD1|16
TGTGCCAGTAGTGCCCAAACGACAGGGTACACCGGGGAGCTGTTTTTT
CASSAQTTGYTGELFF
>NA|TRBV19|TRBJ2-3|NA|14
TGTGCCAGTAGTAGGGAGAGGGACACAGATACGCAGTATTTT
CASSRERDTDTQYF
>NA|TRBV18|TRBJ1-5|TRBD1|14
TGTGCCAGCTCATCGGGACAGGGCAATCAGCCCCAGCATTTT
CASSSGQGNQPQHF
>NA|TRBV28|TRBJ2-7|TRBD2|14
TGTGCCAGCAGTTTATGGCGGGGGAACTACGAGCAGTACTTC
CASSLWRGNYEQYF
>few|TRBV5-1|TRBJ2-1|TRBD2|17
TGCGCCAGCAGCCCGGGGGGGGTGGCGGCATCCTACAATGAGCAGTTCTTC
CASSPGGVAASYNEQFF
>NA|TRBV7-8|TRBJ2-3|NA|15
TGTGCCAGCAGCTTAGGAGTATACAGCACAGATACGCAGTATTTT
CASSLGVYSTDTQYF
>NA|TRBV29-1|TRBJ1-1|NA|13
TGCAGCGTTGATCGGGGGACTACCACTACAGCTTTCTTT
CSVDRGTTTTAFF
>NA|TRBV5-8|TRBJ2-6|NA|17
TGTGCCAGCAGCTTGGGTCTCCTCCTCTCTGGGGCCAACGTCCTGACTTTC
CASSLGLLLSGANVLTF
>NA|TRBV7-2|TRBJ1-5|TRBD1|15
TGTGCCAGCAGCCCGGACAGGGAACCCAATCAGCCCCAGCATTTT
CASSPDREPNQPQHF
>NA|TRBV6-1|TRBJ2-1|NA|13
TGTGCCAGCAGCCGAACTAGCATCAATGAGCAGTTCTTC
CASSRTSINEQFF
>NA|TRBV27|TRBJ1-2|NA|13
TGTGCCAGCAGTTTTTTCAGGTCGACTGGCTACACCTTC
CASSFFRSTGYTF
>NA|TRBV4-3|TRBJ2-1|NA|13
TGCGCCAGCAGCCAAGATAGAGGGTTGGAGCAGTTCTTC
CASSQDRGLEQFF
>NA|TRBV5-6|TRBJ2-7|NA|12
TGTGCCAGCAGACCGGGGGTCGGGGAGCAGTACTTC
CASRPGVGEQYF
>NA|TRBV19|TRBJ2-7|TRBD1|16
TGTGCCACCGAAGGTCCCGGGACAGGGACTCCCTACGAGCAGTACTTC
CATEGPGTGTPYEQYF
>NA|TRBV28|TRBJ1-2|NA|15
TGTGCCAGCACCCTCGACACAGGTCTTCCCTATGGCTACACCTTC
CASTLDTGLPYGYTF
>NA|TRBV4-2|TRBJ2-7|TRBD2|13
TGTGCCAGCACCGGACTAGCCACCTACGAGCAGTACTTC
CASTGLATYEQYF
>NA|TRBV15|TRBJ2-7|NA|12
TGTGCCACCAGCAGGGCAACCGGGACACTGGATTTC
CATSRATGTLDF
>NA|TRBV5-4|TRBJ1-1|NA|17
TGTGCCAGCAGCTCCGACAGGTGGTCACCTCTCAACACTGAAGCTTTCTTT
CASSSDRWSPLNTEAFF
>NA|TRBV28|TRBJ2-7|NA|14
TGTGCCAGCAGTTTGAGCGACAGCCTCTACGAGCAGTACTTC
CASSLSDSLYEQYF
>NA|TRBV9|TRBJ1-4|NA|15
TGTGCCAGCAGCGCGCACGCCGCGACTAATGAAAAACTGTTTTTT
CASSAHAATNEKLFF
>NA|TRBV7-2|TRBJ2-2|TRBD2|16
TGTGCCAGCAGCTTAGCCCTAGCGGGAGTCTCCGGGGAGCTGTTTTTT
CASSLALAGVSGELFF
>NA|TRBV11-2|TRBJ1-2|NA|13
TGTGCCAGCAGCTTAGAAGGAGGCTATGGCTACACCTTC
CASSLEGGYGYTF